Shown below are 21 T cell receptor beta chains from a single sample sequenced in a study of cytomegalovirus exposure and HLA in healthy donors. The PCR employed 60 Vbeta primers together with 13 Jbeta primers. Clones were sequenced by immunoSEQ multiplex PCR, and TCRdb holds only the in-frame ones, with some missing. The sample contains around 93,000 clones, approximately 80% of which appear only once. Material: PBMCs. The source of these receptors is a man between 45 and 60 years old in good health and CMV-seronegative.

The chain recombines TRBV7-2 with TRBJ2-1; the match to TRBD2 covers 7 bases. Losses at the gene ends were 5 bases for V and 6 bases for J; bases not matched to a gene: 10. The germline V gene has CDR1 SGHTA and CDR2 FQGNSA. The CDR3 has 15 amino acids. The CDR3, as DNA: TGTGCCAGCAGCATCAGGGCGGGGGAATCCAATGAGCAGTTCTTC. Its translation: CASSIRAGESNEQFF.

On this clone: One end of the junction varies from germline; a read error may be responsible. The chain links TRBV5-6 to TRBJ2-5; 8 bases match TRBD2. This CDR3 is built from 15 residues. The germline CDR1 and CDR2 sequences are SGHDT and YYEEEE. For the CDR3, the DNA is TGTGCCAGCACCCGGGAGCGGGAGTACCAAGGGACCCAGTACTTC. It is translated as CASTREREYQGTQYF.

The count of this clone is one. The chain recombines TRBV28 with TRBJ2-3; 7 positions match TRBD1. The CDR3 has 12 amino acids. J lost 11 bases, V lost 6 bases, and 8 bases had no gene match. From germline, CDR1 is MDHEN and CDR2 SYDVKM. CDR3 sequence (DNA): TGTGCCAGCAGCTCGACAGGGAAAAAGCAGTATTTT. This sequence encodes CASSSTGKKQYF.

V is TRBV28 and J is TRBJ1-2; D is possibly TRBD1 (6 bases). The CDR3 consists of 14 residues. The V gene lost 6 bases and the J gene lost 3 bases, with 14 bases spanning the gap. Per germline, CDR1 MDHEN and CDR2 SYDVKM. CDR3 DNA: TGTGCCAGCAGAACAGGGTTGAGGGACTATGGCTACACCTTC. Its translation: CASRTGLRDYGYTF.

This clone has a count of ten or more. The V gene is TRBV2, the J gene TRBJ2-4; D not resolved. V lost 7 bases and J 12 bases, leaving 16 bases between the germline ends. There are 12 residues in the CDR3. Germline-derived CDR1 and CDR2 are SNHLY and FYNNEI. CDR3 nucleotide sequence: TGTGCCAGCACCCTCTTCTTACAAACTCAGTACTTC. This translates into CASTLFLQTQYF.

J is TRBJ2-3 and V is TRBV27, with a possible D match to TRBD2 (6 bases). The CDR3 contains 13 residues. Between the trimmed V and J ends, which lost 11 bases and 7 bases, there was a span of 19 bases. The V gene's germline CDR1 is MNHEY and CDR2 SMNVEV (reference sequence). In DNA, the CDR3 is TGTGCCTCCTGTCCCGGGACTCGATATACGCAGTATTTT. This sequence encodes CASCPGTRYTQYF.

The chain employs TRBV6-6 and TRBJ2-5, with a weak D call TRBD2 (7 bases). V dropped 7 bases and J dropped 2 bases, with 20 bases sitting between them. Germline CDR1 and CDR2: MNHNY and SVGAGI (reference sequence). The CDR3 loop spans 16 amino acids. For the CDR3, the DNA is TGTGCCAGCACCCGGGGGGCTAGCAGAGAACAAGAGACCCAGTACTTC. Protein: CASTRGASREQETQYF.

This clone came up once. V usage is TRBV9 and J usage is TRBJ2-2, with 7 bases matching TRBD2. The CDR3 runs to 16 residues. With V trimmed by 0 bases and J by 6 bases, 8 bases remained unmatched. Germline V lookup: CDR1 SGDLS, CDR2 YYNGEE. This CDR3 is CASSVVGGSAAGELFF. The CDR3 bases are TGTGCCAGCAGCGTAGTGGGGGGGAGTGCGGCCGGGGAGCTGTTTTTT. Using reference TRBV9 and TRBJ2-2 for the parts outside the CDR3, the full variable domain is DSGVTQTPKHLITATGQRVTLRCSPRSGDLSVYWYQQSLDQGLQFLIQYYNGEERAKGNILERFSAQQFPDLHSELNLSSLELGDSALYFCASSVVGGSAAGELFFGEGSRLTVL.

The rearrangement uses TRBV4-2 and TRBJ2-2; 10 bases align to TRBD2. V shed 2 bases and J 2 bases; nucleotides not matched to a gene: 5. Germline values: CDR1 LGHNA, CDR2 YNFKEQ. The CDR3 runs to 17 residues. CDR3 loop: CASSQSTSGTNTGELFF. Written as DNA, the CDR3 is TGTGCCAGCAGCCAATCTACTAGCGGGACTAACACCGGGGAGCTGTTTTTT.

The chain recombines TRBV14 with TRBJ2-7, with TRBD1 identical over 9 bases. Trimming at V came to 1 base and at J to 2 bases, leaving 0 bases not matched to a gene. Germline V lookup: CDR1 SGHDN, CDR2 FVKESK. CDR3 length equals 14 residues. The CDR3 nucleotides are TGTGCCAGCAGCCAAGGACAGGGGGCCTACGAGCAGTACTTC. Translated, it gives CASSQGQGAYEQYF.

As DNA, the CDR3 is TGTGCCAGCAGCTTACCAGGGGCAGCCGGAGGTGAAAAACTGTTTTTT. Translated: CASSLPGAAGGEKLFF. The rearrangement joins TRBV7-9 to TRBJ1-4; a possible D gene is TRBD1 (6 bases). CDR3 length equals 16 residues. Trimming removed 2 bases from V and 7 bases from J, with 17 bases in between. Germline V gene sequence: CDR1 SEHNR, CDR2 FQNEAQ (reference sequence).

The rearrangement joins TRBV7-9 to TRBJ2-2; D is possibly TRBD1 (6 bases). CDR3 length equals 15 residues. The ends were cut back, 1 base at V and 0 bases at J, with 6 bases in the middle. Per the germline V gene, CDR1 is SEHNR and CDR2 is FQNEAQ (reference sequence). CDR3 DNA: TGTGCCAGCAGCTTAGGACAGGCGAACACCGGGGAGCTGTTTTTT. Translating it yields CASSLGQANTGELFF.

The chain has TRBV9 and TRBJ2-1, with TRBD2 identical over 14 bases. CDR3 length: 19 amino acids. CDR1 and CDR2 (germline): SGDLS, YYNGEE. The trim removed 0 bases at V and 0 bases at J, leaving 5 bases unmatched. The CDR3 sequence is CASSVGLAGGPSSYNEQFF. CDR3 DNA: TGTGCCAGCAGCGTAGGACTAGCGGGAGGGCCAAGCTCCTACAATGAGCAGTTCTTC.

The chain carries TRBV27 and TRBJ2-3; the D is unclear. Trimming removed 9 bases from V and 10 bases from J, with 26 bases in between. Germline V gives CDR1 MNHEY, CDR2 SMNVEV (reference sequence). The CDR3 covers 15 residues. This CDR3 reads CARISKETLTQSQYF. The CDR3 DNA follows: TGTGCCAGGATATCCAAAGAGACTCTAACCCAATCGCAGTATTTT.

DNA of the CDR3: TGTGCCAGCAGCAAAGGGCCGGTTTCGGGGACAGGGTTGAGATATCGAAAGGAGACCCAGTACTTC. It codes for CASSKGPVSGTGLRYRKETQYF. This chain links TRBV21-1 with TRBJ2-5; TRBD1, the table's D call, lacks a check against the DNA. TRBV21-1 corresponds to a pseudogene. CDR3 length: 22 amino acids.

The rearrangement links TRBV6-1 to TRBJ1-3, with a tentative D call TRBD1 (6 bases). This CDR3 is built from 15 residues. With 4 bases removed from V and 1 base from J, the gap between germline ends came to 11 bases. Germline V lookup: CDR1 MNHNS, CDR2 SASEGT. CDR3 DNA sequence: TGTGCCAGCAGTGCTCTACAGGGTTCTGGAAACACCATATATTTT. Its protein product is CASSALQGSGNTIYF.

The V and J genes are TRBV19 and TRBJ2-7; TRBD1 is a possible D gene (5 bases). Trimming stripped 3 bases from V and 3 bases from J, with 21 bases between. The germline V gene has CDR1 LNHDA and CDR2 SQIVND (reference sequence). There are 17 residues in the CDR3. The CDR3 bases are TGTGCCAGTAGTATCCGTATTACAGGTTTTGGAAACTACGAGCAGTACTTC. It specifies CASSIRITGFGNYEQYF.

This clone was picked up one time. The chain is built from TRBV5-1 and TRBJ2-7; the match to TRBD1 covers 10 bases. The CDR3 has 14 residues. The trim removed 3 bases at V and 7 bases at J, leaving 7 bases unmatched. Germline V lookup: CDR1 SGHRS, CDR2 YFSETQ. CDR3 protein: CASSSGTGDGEQYF. The CDR3 bases are TGCGCCAGCAGCTCCGGGACAGGGGACGGGGAGCAGTACTTC.

Written as DNA, the CDR3 is TGTGCCATCCTTGGTCAGGCCTCCTACGAGCAGTACTTC. Protein: CAILGQASYEQYF. The chain combines TRBV28 with TRBJ2-7, with D uncertain. The CDR3 sequence is 13 residues long. Germline CDR1 reads MDHEN; CDR2 reads SYDVKM. Deletions cut 10 bases from V and 0 bases from J, with 13 bases between.

The genes are TRBV10-2 and TRBJ2-6, with no clear D. Deletions cut 8 bases from V and 0 bases from J, with 8 bases between. CDR1 WSHSY and CDR2 SAAADI come from the germline V gene. There are 14 residues in the CDR3. CDR3 in DNA: TGCGCCAGCGGGCCTCCCTCTGGGGCCAACGTCCTGACTTTC. This sequence encodes CASGPPSGANVLTF.

The chain joins TRBV28 to TRBJ2-3, with 7 nucleotides matching TRBD2. V lost 5 bases and J lost 6; bases outside the gene matches: 11. This CDR3 has 15 amino acids. Germline assignment: CDR1 MDHEN and CDR2 SYDVKM. CDR3 DNA: TGTGCCAGCAGTGTACTAATAGCCGGGGGGGATACGCAGTATTTT. Protein product: CASSVLIAGGDTQYF.